This passage covers 15 T cell receptor beta chains from one sample sequenced in a study of control samples from healthy donors and cancer patients. Sequencing was performed with immunoSEQ multiplex PCR; in TCRdb, only in-frame clones are kept and a portion is missing. The top ten hold around 12% of the sample, which has just over 150,000 clones, about 90% seen once. The sample taken for sequencing was blood. The receptors were sampled from a man between 25 and 39 years old in good health.

The rearrangement links TRBV5-1 to TRBJ2-7; 11 bases align to TRBD2. The CDR3 is 15 residues long. V shed 0 bases, J shed 7 bases, and the junction held 6 bases outside the gene matches. CDR1 is SGHRS and CDR2 is YFSETQ in the germline V gene. The CDR3 loop reads CASSLATSGGGEQYF. DNA of the CDR3: TGCGCCAGCAGCTTGGCAACTAGCGGGGGCGGGGAGCAGTACTTC. Combining the CDR3 with reference TRBV5-1 and TRBJ2-7 gives the whole variable domain KAGVTQTPRYLIKTRGQQVTLSCSPISGHRSVSWYQQTPGQGLQFLFEYFSETQRNKGNFPGRFSGRQFSNSRSEMNVSTLELGDSALYLCASSLATSGGGEQYFGPGTRLTVT.

The chain couples TRBV29-1 to TRBJ2-1; 13 positions agree with TRBD2. This CDR3 has 13 residues. The V segment lost 5 bases and the J segment 15 bases; nucleotides outside the gene matches: 10. Germline CDR1 SQVTM, CDR2 ANQGSEA. CDR3 residues: CSVYELAGGPGFF. For the CDR3, the DNA is TGCAGCGTTTACGAACTAGCGGGAGGGCCGGGGTTCTTC.

This chain uses TRBV4-1 with TRBJ2-2; the match to TRBD2 covers 13 bases. Trimming at V came to 0 bases and at J to 2 bases, leaving 9 bases not matched to a gene. The CDR3 extends over 20 amino acids. Germline CDR1 and CDR2: MGHRA and YSYEKL. CDR3 sequence: CASSQDKTSGRAGNTGELFF. The CDR3 DNA reads as TGCGCCAGCAGCCAAGATAAAACTAGCGGGAGGGCCGGAAACACCGGGGAGCTGTTTTTT.

About this clone itself: Within the sample, other DNA sequences also encode this same CDR3. The gene calls are TRBV4-2 and TRBJ1-5; D gene uncertain. The CDR3 runs 14 residues. Trimming shortened V by 0 bases and J by 2 bases, and 5 bases separated the two germline ends. The germline gives CDR1 LGHNA, CDR2 YNFKEQ. The CDR3 loop is CASSQDGGNQPQHF. The CDR3 nucleotides are TGTGCCAGCAGCCAAGATGGGGGCAATCAGCCCCAGCATTTT.

This clone was counted a single time. This chain links TRBV9 with TRBJ1-3; D is unresolved. Germline lookup yields CDR1 SGDLS and CDR2 YYNGEE. Between the trimmed V and J ends, which lost 3 bases and 0 bases, there was a span of 10 bases. This CDR3 contains 15 residues. The CDR3 bases are TGTGCCAGCAGCGCCCTTTCCTCCTCTGGAAACACCATATATTTT. This sequence encodes CASSALSSSGNTIYF.

The J gene is TRBJ2-5, the V gene TRBV7-3; weak D call: TRBD2 (5 bases). The germline V gene has CDR1 SGHTA and CDR2 FQGTGA. V was clipped by 5 bases and J by 5 bases, with 12 bases between them. The CDR3 covers 13 residues. The CDR3: CASSQTRMETQYF. The CDR3 region has the DNA TGTGCCAGCAGCCAAACTAGAATGGAGACCCAGTACTTC.

The chain combines TRBV19 with TRBJ2-1; 10 nucleotides line up with TRBD1. Germline V CDR1 and CDR2: LNHDA, SQIVND (reference sequence). The CDR3 runs to 14 residues. After removal of 5 bases from V and 12 bases from J, the junction contained 10 bases not matched to a gene. CDR3 DNA sequence: TGTGCCAGTAGTTTCCGGGACAGGGGAGGAGGGCAGTTCTTC. This gives the protein CASSFRDRGGGQFF.

This chain joins TRBV5-6 and TRBJ2-3, with 8 bases that match TRBD2. CDR1 and CDR2 from the germline V gene are SGHDT and YYEEEE. The V segment lost 2 bases and the J segment 1 base; nucleotides outside the gene matches: 3. This CDR3 comprises 15 residues. Here the CDR3 DNA reads TGTGCCAGCAGCTTAACAGCGGGGGGCACAGATACGCAGTATTTT. It specifies CASSLTAGGTDTQYF.

This clone has more than one count but fewer than ten. The J gene is TRBJ1-4, the V gene TRBV25-1; no reliable D call. Per the germline V gene, CDR1 is MGHDK and CDR2 is SYGVNS. Trimming took 3 bases from V and 6 from J, leaving 17 bases between them. The CDR3 runs 16 residues. In DNA form, the CDR3 reads TGTGCCAGCAGTGATCGGCGGAATTTGAGGGATGAAAAACTGTTTTTT. This encodes CASSDRRNLRDEKLFF.

This clone came up once. This chain connects TRBV5-6 to TRBJ1-1; perhaps TRBD1 as D (5 bases). Germline V CDR1 and CDR2: SGHDT, YYEEEE. The CDR3 consists of 17 residues. The V end lost 0 bases, the J end lost 2 bases, and 17 bases lay between the germline ends. Here the CDR3 DNA reads TGTGCCAGCAGCTTGGATAAGGGGCCTTTTCCTAACACTGAAGCTTTCTTT. This gives the protein CASSLDKGPFPNTEAFF.

V is TRBV11-2 and J is TRBJ1-1; D remains unclear. The CDR3 consists of 15 residues. The V end lost 5 bases, the J end lost 6 bases, and 19 bases lay between the germline ends. CDR1 is SGHAT, CDR2 FQNNGV, per germline. This chain's CDR3 is CASSPPLGGISEAFF. The CDR3 DNA sequence: TGTGCCAGCAGCCCACCGTTGGGTGGAATTTCTGAAGCTTTCTTT.

The J gene is TRBJ2-7, the V gene TRBV7-2, with 10 nucleotides matching TRBD1. J gave up 4 bases and V 5 bases, and 11 bases lay outside the gene matches. The CDR3 covers 16 residues. The V gene's germline CDR1 is SGHTA and CDR2 FQGNSA. The DNA of the CDR3 is TGTGCCAGCAGCCCGGGGCCGGGACAGGGGTATTACGAGCAGTACTTC. Protein sequence: CASSPGPGQGYYEQYF. The full variable domain, with the rest looked up from reference TRBV7-2 and TRBJ2-7, is GAGVSQSPSNKVTEKGKDVELRCDPISGHTALYWYRQSLGQGLEFLIYFQGNSAPDKSGLPSDRFSAERTGGSVSTLTIQRTQQEDSAVYLCASSPGPGQGYYEQYFGPGTRLTVT.

This clone was seen more than once but under ten times. V is TRBV9 and J is TRBJ2-5, with no clear D. Trimming shortened V by 4 bases and J by 5 bases, and 15 bases separated the two germline ends. CDR1 is SGDLS and CDR2 is YYNGEE in the germline V gene. This CDR3 region has 14 residues. The CDR3 DNA is TGTGCCAGCAGCCTGGAAGGGCAATCCGAGACCCAGTACTTC. Protein sequence: CASSLEGQSETQYF.

This CDR3 reads CASKSNQPQHF. The CDR3 DNA reads as TGTGCCAGTAAAAGCAATCAGCCCCAGCATTTT. The rearrangement uses TRBV28 and TRBJ1-5; D gene unclear. V was cut by 9 bases and J by 1 base, with 4 bases left in between. The CDR3 is made up of 11 amino acids. The germline gives CDR1 MDHEN, CDR2 SYDVKM.

The genes are TRBV7-3 and TRBJ2-1, with D possibly TRBD1 on 6 matching bases. Trimming cost V 4 bases and J 9 bases, with 16 bases left between them. From germline, CDR1 is SGHTA and CDR2 FQGTGA. This CDR3 contains 14 residues. The DNA for the CDR3 is TGTGCCAGCAGCTCTACCGGGACAAGAAGTGAGCAGTTCTTC. Protein sequence: CASSSTGTRSEQFF. Full variable domain (outside the CDR3, taken from reference TRBV7-3 and TRBJ2-1): GAGVSQTPSNKVTEKGKYVELRCDPISGHTALYWYRQSLGQGPEFLIYFQGTGAADDSGLPNDRFFAVRPEGSVSTLKIQRTERGDSAVYLCASSSTGTRSEQFFGPGTRLTVL.